The entry that follows covers one T cell receptor beta chain sequence. The data stem from a study of T cell responses to AZD1222 COVID-19 vaccine. Here immunoSEQ multiplex PCR was the method, and the copy in TCRdb shows in-frame clones only, minus some. The sample carries some 140,000 clones, 93% recorded once. From germline, CDR1 is KGHSH and CDR2 LQKENI. V shed 2 bases and J shed 5 bases, with 9 bases lying between them. The CDR3 runs 13 residues. The chain couples TRBV18 to TRBJ2-5, with D perhaps TRBD2 (6 bases). The source of this sequence is an adult in good health. The sample here was peripheral blood, taken on day 0 of AZD1222 vaccination. CDR3 in amino acids: CASSPTRGETQYF. The CDR3 nucleotides are TGTGCCAGCTCACCAACTCGGGGGGAGACCCAGTACTTC.